This TCR beta chain was found in a study of control samples from healthy donors and cancer patients. Germline V lookup: CDR1 SEHNR, CDR2 FQNEAQ (reference sequence). CDR3 size: 15 residues. V shed 5 bases and J 5 bases; nucleotides not matched to a gene: 6. Profiled with immunoSEQ multiplex PCR; TCRdb holds only in-frame clones, not every one. The repertoire includes more than 95,000 clones, more than 75% of them detected once, and about 2.7% sits in the top ten. The chain combines TRBV7-9 with TRBJ1-4, with 9 bases fitting TRBD1. The sequenced sample consisted of blood. This sequence originates from a man in his fifties or sixties in good health. For the CDR3, the DNA is TGTGCCAGCAGCCCGCGACAGGGGGAAAATGAAAAACTGTTTTTT. This translates into CASSPRQGENEKLFF.